One and the same sample provided the 18 T cell receptor beta chains below, sequenced in a study of T cell responses to AZD1222 COVID-19 vaccine. This table comes from immunoSEQ multiplex PCR, and its TCRdb copy is limited to in-frame clones, with some not included. This table has roughly 15,000 clones, 60% to 85% appearing once. This material consisted of peripheral blood, taken 28 days after the second AZD1222 dose. The origin of the receptors is an adult who received the AZD1222 COVID-19 vaccine.

This sequence joins TRBV9 and TRBJ2-1; no definite D call. V lost 3 bases and J lost 8, with 12 bases in between. The CDR3 contains 13 residues. Germline V gives CDR1 SGDLS, CDR2 YYNGEE. The CDR3 region is CASSEGSTHEQFF. DNA for the CDR3: TGTGCCAGCAGCGAGGGATCAACCCATGAGCAGTTCTTC.

The chain carries TRBV6-2 or TRBV6-3 and TRBJ2-7; D gene uncertain. Germline V gene data show CDR1 as MNHEY and CDR2 as SVGEGT. V shed 6 bases and J shed 0 bases, with 9 bases lying between them. The CDR3 runs to 13 residues. The CDR3 DNA is TGTGCCAGCAGCTCCGCAGGCTCCTACGAGCAGTACTTC. Its protein product is CASSSAGSYEQYF.

The chain links TRBV3-1 (or the pseudogene TRBV3-2) to TRBJ2-5, with D tentatively TRBD1 or TRBD2 (7 bases each). The V end lost 1 base, the J end lost 1 base, and 13 bases lay between the germline ends. CDR1 LGHDT and CDR2 YNNKEL come from the germline V gene (reference sequence). This CDR3 is 16 amino acids long. Written as DNA, the CDR3 is TGTGCCAGCAGCCAAGGTTCAGGGGGGGTCCAAGAGACCCAGTACTTC. It yields the protein CASSQGSGGVQETQYF.

The chain has TRBV3-1 (or the pseudogene TRBV3-2) and TRBJ2-5; the match to TRBD1 covers 9 bases. The V segment lost 1 base and the J segment 5 bases; nucleotides outside the gene matches: 5. Germline CDR1 LGHDT, CDR2 YNNKEL (reference sequence). The CDR3 contains 15 residues. CDR3 loop: CASSQGTGTGETQYF. CDR3 nucleotides: TGTGCCAGCAGCCAAGGGACAGGGACAGGGGAGACCCAGTACTTC.

The chain couples TRBV2 to TRBJ2-7; D unresolved. V was shortened by 7 bases and J by 1 base, with 11 bases between the two germline ends. Germline V gives CDR1 SNHLY, CDR2 FYNNEI. CDR3 size: 13 residues. CDR3 protein: CASKDPLSYEQYF. CDR3 sequence (DNA): TGTGCCAGCAAGGATCCTCTTTCCTACGAGCAGTACTTC.

J is TRBJ1-2 and V is TRBV5-6; D is possibly TRBD1 (6 bases). Trimming stripped 3 bases from V and 4 bases from J, with 22 bases between. CDR3 length: 17 residues. The germline V gene encodes CDR1 SGHDT and CDR2 YYEEEE. CDR3 amino acids: CASSSMGRGRASYGYTF. The CDR3 DNA is TGTGCCAGCAGCTCGATGGGCAGGGGCCGAGCGAGCTATGGCTACACCTTC.

As DNA, the CDR3 is TGTGCCATCAGTGAAGGGACAGGGTCAGATACGCAGTATTTT. Residues: CAISEGTGSDTQYF. The chain links TRBV10-3 to TRBJ2-3; 9 positions match TRBD1. V was clipped by 3 bases and J by 4 bases; unmatched bases: 2. CDR1 and CDR2 (germline): ENHRY, SYGVKD. The CDR3 contains 14 residues.

V and J are TRBV24-1 and TRBJ2-5, with 11 bases that match TRBD1. V lost 5 bases, J lost 5 bases, and 9 bases stayed unmatched. Germline CDR1 and CDR2: KGHDR and SFDVKD. This CDR3 is 16 amino acids long. CDR3 in amino acids: CATSATADRGLETQYF. The DNA of the CDR3 is TGTGCCACCAGTGCAACTGCGGACAGGGGGCTCGAGACCCAGTACTTC.

This chain connects TRBV28 to TRBJ1-2; a possible D gene is TRBD1 (5 bases). The V gene's germline CDR1 is MDHEN and CDR2 SYDVKM. The CDR3 totals 15 residues. V was pared by 6 bases and J by 3 bases, with 17 bases between. In DNA, the CDR3 is TGTGCCAGCAGCCCAAGGGGCACGGGGTACTATGGCTACACCTTC. Translation gives CASSPRGTGYYGYTF.

This clone was picked up a small number of times. The gene calls are TRBV24-1 and TRBJ1-6; D not certain. The CDR3 totals 14 residues. CDR1 is KGHDR, CDR2 SFDVKD, per germline. V shed 4 bases and J shed 9 bases, with 12 bases lying between them. The CDR3 region is CATSDQVSSSPLHF. DNA of the CDR3: TGTGCCACCAGTGACCAGGTTTCTAGTTCACCCCTCCACTTT.

The J gene is TRBJ1-2, the V gene TRBV6-2 or TRBV6-3; maybe TRBD1 (5 bases). V was pared by 2 bases and J by 4 bases, with 5 bases between. The CDR3 consists of 12 residues. Germline V lookup: CDR1 MNHEY, CDR2 SVGEGT. CDR3 region: CASSYGTYGYTF. CDR3 in DNA: TGTGCCAGCAGTTACGGGACCTATGGCTACACCTTC.

This clone has only a few counts. This chain connects TRBV7-9 to TRBJ2-2; 10 nucleotides agree with TRBD1. The CDR3 runs to 15 residues. V gave up 11 bases and J gave up 3 bases; unmatched junction bases: 9. Germline CDR1 is SEHNR and CDR2 is FQNEAQ (reference sequence). Written as DNA, the CDR3 is TGTGCCGGGCGGCCGGGACAGGGGTACACCGGGGAGCTGTTTTTT. Encoded protein: CAGRPGQGYTGELFF.

The table lists this clone with a count of one. The chain links TRBV12-3 or TRBV12-4 to TRBJ2-2; D might be TRBD2 (6 bases). Trimming removed 5 bases at V and 9 bases at J, with 13 bases between. There are 13 residues in the CDR3. The CDR3 DNA reads TGTGCCAGCAGTGATCTCGGCGGGAGGGAGCTGTTTTTT. The encoded protein is CASSDLGGRELFF.

Here the CDR3 DNA reads TGCGCCAGCAGCCTCGACAGATTAACAGATACGCAGTATTTT. It encodes CASSLDRLTDTQYF. The chain employs TRBV4-3 and TRBJ2-3; D might be TRBD1 (5 bases). There are 14 residues in the CDR3. V lost 4 bases to trimming and J lost 3 bases, with 11 bases between them. Germline loops: CDR1 LGHNA, CDR2 YSLEER.

The V and J genes are TRBV7-2 and TRBJ2-3; no firm D call. V was trimmed by 0 bases and J by 6 bases, leaving 7 bases between them. Germline V gene lookup returns CDR1 SGHTA and CDR2 FQGNSA. The CDR3 spans 13 residues. CDR3 protein: CASSLAVPDTQYF. The CDR3 nucleotides read TGTGCCAGCAGCTTAGCGGTCCCCGATACGCAGTATTTT.

This sequence joins TRBV7-6 and TRBJ2-6, with D tentatively TRBD1 (5 bases). The CDR3 spans 18 residues. Germline assignment: CDR1 SGHVS and CDR2 FNYEAQ. V was pared by 1 base and J by 0 bases, with 13 bases between. The CDR3 DNA reads as TGTGCCAGCAGCTTAGGCAGGGTTGGAAACTCTGGGGCCAACGTCCTGACTTTC. Translation gives CASSLGRVGNSGANVLTF.

The V and J genes are TRBV16 and TRBJ1-4; unclear D gene. Per germline, CDR1 KGHSY and CDR2 FQNENV. V was trimmed by 2 bases and J by 6 bases, leaving 10 bases between them. The CDR3 runs to 14 residues. CDR3 amino acids: CASSQHRSDEKLFF. The CDR3 DNA sequence: TGTGCCAGCAGCCAACATCGGTCGGATGAAAAACTGTTTTTT.

The genes are TRBV19 and TRBJ2-1; D is perhaps TRBD2 (5 bases). The CDR3 runs 13 residues. The germline V and J ends were trimmed by 1 base and 8 bases, with 9 bases remaining between them. The germline V gene has CDR1 LNHDA and CDR2 SQIVND (reference sequence). The chain's CDR3 is CASSIVAGDEQFF. In nucleotides, the CDR3 is TGTGCCAGTAGTATAGTGGCCGGGGATGAGCAGTTCTTC.